This T cell receptor (beta chain) was documented in a study of PD-1 blockade in classical Hodgkin lymphoma. Study-level findings and limits: While CD8+ TCR diversity did not rise significantly by C4D1, CD4+ TCR diversity did. Complete responders entered with baseline diversity on par with newly diagnosed patients, the results showed. When nivolumab was started under 1 year after ASCT, patients were excluded.

CDR1 and CDR2 (germline): KGHSH, LQKENI. This CDR3 has 13 amino acids. V lost 1 base and J lost 2, with 6 bases in between. Concerning this clone: Antigen specificity is unknown.

All the patients suffered relapse after autologous stem cell transplantation, and brentuximab vedotin exposure differed. Magnetic negative selection was used to purify CD4+ T cells from thawed PBMCs. The table came from immunoSEQ multiplex PCR; TCRdb's copy has only in-frame clones and leaves some out. The profile shows about 29,000 clones, approximately 83% of them singletons. The chain has TRBV18 and TRBJ2-7; D is ambiguous. This clonotype was obtained from a human donor with classical Hodgkin lymphoma. Sequenced material: CD4+ T cells from blood, taken at baseline. The CDR3 nucleotides are TGTGCCAGCTCACCACGGCAACCCTACGAGCAGTACTTC. It yields the protein CASSPRQPYEQYF. The complete variable domain, with remaining parts taken from reference TRBV18 and TRBJ2-7, reads NAGVMQNPRHLVRRRGQEARLRCSPMKGHSHVYWYRQLPEEGLKFMVYLQKENIIDESGMPKERFSAEFPKEGPSILRIQQVVRGDSAAYFCASSPRQPYEQYFGPGTRLTVT.